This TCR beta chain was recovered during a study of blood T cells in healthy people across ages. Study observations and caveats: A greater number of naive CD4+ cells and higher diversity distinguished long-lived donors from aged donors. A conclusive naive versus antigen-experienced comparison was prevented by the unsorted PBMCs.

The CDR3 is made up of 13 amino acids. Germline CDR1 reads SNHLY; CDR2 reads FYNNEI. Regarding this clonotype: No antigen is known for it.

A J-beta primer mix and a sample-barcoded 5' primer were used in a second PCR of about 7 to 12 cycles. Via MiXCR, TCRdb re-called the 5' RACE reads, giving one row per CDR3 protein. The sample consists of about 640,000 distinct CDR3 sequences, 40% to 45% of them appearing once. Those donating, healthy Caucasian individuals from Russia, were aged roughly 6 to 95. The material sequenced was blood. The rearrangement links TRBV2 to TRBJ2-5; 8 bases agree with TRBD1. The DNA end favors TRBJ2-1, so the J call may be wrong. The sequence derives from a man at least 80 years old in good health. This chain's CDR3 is CASRDRNQETQFF. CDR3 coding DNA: TGTGCCAGTAGGGACAGGAACCAAGAGACCCAGTTCTTC.